Each of the 24 T cell receptor beta chains below was sequenced from the same sample in a study of Graves' ophthalmopathy and Graves' hyperthyroidism. Amplification targeted the TCR beta CDR3 regions, with RNA transcripts as the source material. A first-round RT-PCR used HTBI primers, followed by a second-round multiplex PCR. A single record per CDR3 protein comes from TCRdb applying MiXCR to the multiplex PCR reads. Counted here are over a million distinct CDR3 sequences, less than 45% occurring once; the ten biggest clones make up 8.5% to 14%. Source material: peripheral blood or thyroid tissue (not recorded which). These receptors came from an adult man with Graves' hyperthyroidism.

This clonotype was found many times. The rearrangement joins TRBV2 to TRBJ2-5; D uncertain. Trimming removed 6 bases at V and 0 bases at J, with 8 bases between. This CDR3 comprises 13 residues. Germline CDR1 is SNHLY and CDR2 is FYNNEI. The CDR3 bases are TGTGCCAGCAGAGACTTCAACCAAGAGACCCAGTACTTC. It encodes CASRDFNQETQYF.

This rearrangement joins TRBV20-1 to TRBJ1-5; 11 bases are a match to TRBD1. Trimming took 4 bases from V and 9 from J; bases not matched to a gene: 8. This CDR3 has 14 amino acids. Germline CDR1 reads DFQATT; CDR2 reads SNEGSKA (reference sequence). The CDR3 bases are TGCAGTGCTAATTTATTCGGGACAGGGGGGCCCCAGCATTTT. As protein: CSANLFGTGGPQHF.

This clonotype was observed at least ten times. V is TRBV5-8 and J is TRBJ1-5; D gene unclear. The V gene lost 1 base and the J gene lost 1 base, with 6 bases spanning the gap. The CDR3 has 14 amino acids. The germline gives CDR1 SGHTS, CDR2 YDEGEE. The CDR3 DNA reads TGTGCCAGCAGCTTGTTGACAAGCAATCAGCCCCAGCATTTT. This encodes CASSLLTSNQPQHF.

This chain uses TRBV11-2 with TRBJ1-1; D unresolved. The CDR3 runs 15 residues. Germline-derived CDR1 and CDR2 are SGHAT and FQNNGV. The germline V and J ends were trimmed by 5 bases and 1 base, with 14 bases remaining between them. The CDR3 protein is CASSQLAGGNTEAFF. CDR3 DNA sequence: TGTGCCAGCAGCCAACTAGCGGGAGGGAACACTGAAGCTTTCTTT.

Comment on this clonotype: This may come from a read error, since a much larger clone is one base off. The V call is TRBV12-3 or TRBV12-4, the J call TRBJ2-2; D gene unclear. The CDR3 has 12 residues. Trimming took off 5 bases at V and 8 bases at J, with 9 bases between the two ends. The CDR3, as DNA: TGTGCCAGCAGTCCTCCTTGGGGGGAGCTGTTTTTT. Translation gives CASSPPWGELFF.

The chain joins TRBV7-2 to TRBJ1-4, with D possibly TRBD1 on 5 matching bases. The CDR3 sequence is 15 residues long. Trimming left V 4 bases short and J 7 bases short, with 16 bases between. Germline V gene data show CDR1 as SGHTA and CDR2 as FQGNSA. The CDR3 nucleotides are TGTGCCAGCAGCTCGGAACGGGGGAGAGTTGAAAAACTGTTTTTT. It yields the protein CASSSERGRVEKLFF.

This clonotype showed up many times. The chain joins TRBV7-9 to TRBJ1-2; 8 bases map to TRBD1. Germline lookup yields CDR1 SEHNR and CDR2 FQNEAQ (reference sequence). CDR3 length: 14 residues. The trim removed 6 bases at V and 0 bases at J, leaving 3 bases unmatched. In DNA, the CDR3 is TGTGCCAGCAGTACAGGGGGTGCTAACTATGGCTACACCTTC. It is translated as CASSTGGANYGYTF. Full variable domain (remainder filled in from reference TRBV7-9 and TRBJ1-2): DTGVSQNPRHKITKRGQNVTFRCDPISEHNRLYWYRQTLGQGPEFLTYFQNEAQLEKSRLLSDRFSAERPKGSFSTLEIQRTEQGDSAMYLCASSTGGANYGYTFGSGTRLTVV.

This clonotype has at least ten counts. The chain links TRBV20-1 to TRBJ2-7, with D tentatively TRBD1 (6 bases). The germline V and J ends were trimmed by 8 bases and 3 bases, with 17 bases remaining between them. Germline assignment: CDR1 DFQATT and CDR2 SNEGSKA (reference sequence). This CDR3 spans 13 amino acids. CDR3 loop: CSQRGSIGYEQYF. DNA of the CDR3: TGCAGTCAAAGGGGGTCCATAGGCTACGAGCAGTACTTC.

The sample holds many counts of this clonotype. The CDR3 reads CASSLVGAGWGAGQNQPQHF. In nucleotides, the CDR3 is TGTGCCAGCAGCTTAGTAGGGGCAGGATGGGGTGCGGGGCAAAATCAGCCCCAGCATTTT. V gene TRBV7-2 combines with J gene TRBJ1-5; a possible D gene is TRBD1 (5 bases). This CDR3 contains 20 residues. The germline CDR1 and CDR2 sequences are SGHTA and FQGNSA. V was clipped by 1 base and J by 4 bases, with 26 bases between them.

This clonotype was recorded many times. The CDR3 spells CASSVGGVYTF. The DNA of the CDR3 is TGTGCCAGCAGTGTCGGGGGAGTCTACACCTTC. The rearrangement joins TRBV25-1 to TRBJ1-2; D is possibly TRBD1 (5 bases). Trimming took off 4 bases at V and 10 bases at J, with 10 bases between the two ends. The CDR3 spans 11 residues. Germline CDR1 reads MGHDK; CDR2 reads SYGVNS.

This clonotype was picked up a small number of times. J is TRBJ2-7 and V is TRBV13; 12 bases are a match to TRBD2. V shed 2 bases and J 5 bases; nucleotides not matched to a gene: 4. From germline, CDR1 is PRHDT and CDR2 FYEKMQ (reference sequence). The CDR3 sequence is 15 residues long. CDR3 region: CASSLRTSGVNEQYF. CDR3 bases: TGTGCCAGCAGCTTACGGACTAGCGGGGTAAACGAGCAGTACTTC.

With regard to this clonotype: Being one base from a much bigger clone, this may be a read error. The CDR3 does not end in the conserved phenylalanine or tryptophan, so this is likely a read error. The V and J genes are TRBV5-1 and TRBJ2-7; 9 bases line up with TRBD1. The junction had 4 bases not matched to a gene; V was cut back by 0 bases and J by 6 bases. The CDR3 contains 14 residues. Germline V gene data show CDR1 as SGHRS and CDR2 as YFSETQ. CDR3 in amino acids: CASSLEQGAGEQYL. DNA of the CDR3: TGCGCCAGCAGCTTGGAACAGGGGGCGGGCGAGCAGTACCTC.

This clonotype occurred many times. The V gene is TRBV7-9, the J gene TRBJ2-7, with TRBD1 identical over 8 bases. The CDR3 loop spans 15 amino acids. CDR1 is SEHNR and CDR2 is FQNEAQ in the germline V gene (reference sequence). The trim removed 3 bases at V and 2 bases at J, leaving 6 bases unmatched. The CDR3 nucleotides are TGTGCCAGCAGCTTCCCCGGGACAGGAACCTACGAGCAGTACTTC. Translating gives CASSFPGTGTYEQYF.

This clonotype was seen many times. V is TRBV25-1 and J is TRBJ1-6, with D perhaps matching TRBD1 (5 bases). The CDR3 is made up of 14 amino acids. V lost 2 bases and J 12 bases, leaving 14 bases between the germline ends. Germline-derived CDR1 and CDR2 are MGHDK and SYGVNS. The CDR3 is CASSEGLRGRPLHF. The CDR3 DNA reads TGTGCCAGCAGTGAAGGGTTACGGGGACGACCCCTCCACTTT.

This clonotype was counted at least ten times. The genes are TRBV7-2 and TRBJ2-7, with D hard to call. Per the germline V gene, CDR1 is SGHTA and CDR2 is FQGNSA. The CDR3 spans 14 residues. The V and J ends lost 4 bases and 2 bases respectively, with 12 bases between them. The CDR3 sequence is CASSSRFGAYEQYF. The CDR3 DNA follows: TGTGCCAGCAGCTCCAGGTTTGGGGCCTACGAGCAGTACTTC.

The chain combines TRBV2 with TRBJ2-7; 10 nucleotides line up with TRBD2. From germline, CDR1 is SNHLY and CDR2 FYNNEI. This CDR3 has 17 residues. V gave up 8 bases and J gave up 2 bases; unmatched junction bases: 15. In DNA form, the CDR3 reads TGTGCCAGCCTAACCCCTAGCGGGGGAAAAGGGGCCTACGAGCAGTACTTC. As protein: CASLTPSGGKGAYEQYF.

This clonotype occurred a few times. This rearrangement joins TRBV9 to TRBJ2-7, with D possibly TRBD2 on 6 matching bases. The V end lost 4 bases, the J end lost 1 base, and 18 bases lay between the germline ends. Germline CDR1 SGDLS, CDR2 YYNGEE. CDR3 length: 16 residues. The CDR3 DNA sequence: TGTGCCAGCAGCCCAGATAGCGGCCCGTCGTCCTACGAGCAGTACTTC. Translation gives CASSPDSGPSSYEQYF.

The genes are TRBV2 and TRBJ1-4, with D perhaps TRBD1 (5 bases). The CDR3 is 16 amino acids. Deletions cut 7 bases from V and 5 bases from J, with 20 bases between. CDR1 SNHLY and CDR2 FYNNEI come from the germline V gene. CDR3 residues: CASTGLLANSNEKLFF. CDR3 coding DNA: TGTGCCAGCACGGGACTATTAGCCAACAGCAATGAAAAACTGTTTTTT.

As regards this clonotype: The junction and the germline gene differ at one end; a read error may be behind it. Written as DNA, the CDR3 is TGCGCCAGCAGCTTGGAAAGGTCCGAGCAGCACTTC. Encoded protein: CASSLERSEQHF. V and J are TRBV5-1 and TRBJ2-7; D unresolved. This CDR3 region has 12 residues. CDR1 is SGHRS and CDR2 is YFSETQ in the germline V gene.

This chain uses TRBV6-1 with TRBJ1-6; D unclear. This CDR3 spans 11 amino acids. Looked up from germline, CDR1 is MNHNS and CDR2 is SASEGT. V was trimmed by 1 base and J by 13 bases, leaving 5 bases between them. CDR3 sequence: CASSEGGPLHF. As DNA, the CDR3 is TGTGCCAGCAGTGAAGGGGGTCCCCTCCACTTT.

The sample holds a few counts of this clonotype. The chain uses TRBV12-3 or TRBV12-4 and TRBJ1-4, with D uncertain. The CDR3 contains 13 residues. Trimming removed 5 bases at V and 10 bases at J, with 14 bases between. The CDR3 sequence: CASSPAVAGKLFF. CDR3 nucleotide sequence: TGTGCCAGCAGTCCGGCGGTGGCCGGAAAACTGTTTTTT.

This clonotype was picked up one time. The V gene is TRBV19, the J gene TRBJ1-1, with a tentative D call TRBD1 (6 bases). The CDR3 consists of 15 residues. Germline values: CDR1 LNHDA, CDR2 SQIVND (reference sequence). The V end was cut by 6 bases, the J end by 6 bases, with 20 bases between. The CDR3 sequence: CASSAGHQEGAEAFF. The DNA for the CDR3 is TGTGCCAGTAGCGCGGGACACCAGGAGGGCGCTGAAGCTTTCTTT.

This clonotype was counted ten times or more. This rearrangement joins TRBV20-1 to TRBJ1-1, with TRBD1 as a possible D gene (5 bases). Trimming shortened V by 8 bases and J by 1 base, and 11 bases separated the two germline ends. This CDR3 is 12 amino acids long. Germline values: CDR1 DFQATT, CDR2 SNEGSKA (reference sequence). The CDR3 DNA reads TGCAGTACAGGTCGGGAGAACACTGAAGCTTTCTTT. This gives the protein CSTGRENTEAFF.

This clonotype has only a few counts. DNA of the CDR3: TGCAGTGCCTACGCCCGAGCGGGAGGGTACACCGGGGAGCTGTTTTTT. It is translated as CSAYARAGGYTGELFF. This chain links TRBV20-1 with TRBJ2-2; TRBD2 matches at 10 bases. From germline, CDR1 is DFQATT and CDR2 SNEGSKA (reference sequence). Unmatched junction bases numbered 10, after V lost 6 bases and J lost 3 bases. CDR3 length equals 16 residues.